This T cell receptor (beta chain) was sequenced during a study of regulatory T cells in long-lasting Graves disease. As for time point: newly diagnosed GD, antithyroid drugs for less than 3 months. Extracted RNA from PBMCs served as the source of the TCR library. This clonotype showed up just a few times. It is likely a read error, because the conserved phenylalanine at the end of the CDR3 is missing. Germline CDR1 reads MNHEY; CDR2 reads SMNVEV (reference sequence). The CDR3 is made up of 15 amino acids. V trimming: 6 bases; J trimming: 0 bases; junction bases outside the gene matches: 8. Arm-PCR of CDR3 regions with iRepertoire HTBI primers generated TCR beta libraries. In TCRdb, the multiplex PCR reads were re-called with MiXCR into one record per CDR3 protein. The top ten hold around 20% of the sample, which has 380,000 or so distinct CDR3 sequences, 15% to 20% seen once. The same specimen was also included in a second study, on T cells in Graves' hyperthyroidism and ophthalmopathy.

The chain joins TRBV27 to TRBJ2-7, with 7 bases identical to TRBD2. This sequence was found in a woman aged 18-29 years with Graves disease. The sequencing here drew on peripheral blood mononuclear cells (PBMCs), taken at new diagnosis, from a patient treated with antithyroid drugs. CDR3 DNA: TGTGCCAGCAGCCGAAACGGGGGGAGCTCCTACGAGCAGTACCTC. Translation gives CASSRNGGSSYEQYL.